There are many counts of the clone carrying this TCR beta chain. Antigen unknown. Germline values: CDR1 SGDLS, CDR2 YYNGEE. The V gene end was trimmed by 4 bases and the J gene end by 2 bases; junction bases not matched to a gene: 11. This CDR3 is 16 amino acids long. One entry per CDR3 protein results from TCRdb running MiXCR on the PCR reads. The sample contains hundreds of thousands of distinct CDR3 sequences, just under 20% of which appear only once. Sorting isolated naive CD8 T cells as CD8+CD4-CCR7+CD45RA+ events. This entry comes from a study of molecular identifiers for immune sequencing clone quantification. As for the study in general: RNA, taken in replicates from approximately 20,000 or 100,000 naive CD8 cells, was split five ways, with four sequenced. Whole-study results and caveats: A shared barcode on identical TCR molecules could lead to underestimated sizes for highly expanded clones. Among around 1 million naive cells, spiked Jurkat TCR RNA from a single cell was reportedly detectable.

The origin of this receptor is a human donor in good health. Some libraries in this study had Jurkat cell RNA spiked in. The V call is TRBV9, the J call TRBJ2-7; TRBD1 agrees at 8 bases. The specimen was naive CD8+ T cells from blood, with Jurkat cell RNA spiked in. Subset reported: FACS-sorted CD8+CD4-CCR7+CD45RA+ naive T cells. CDR3 nucleotide sequence: TGTGCCAGCAGCCTAAACCAAGGACAGGGCCCCTACGAGCAGTACTTC. This codes for CASSLNQGQGPYEQYF.